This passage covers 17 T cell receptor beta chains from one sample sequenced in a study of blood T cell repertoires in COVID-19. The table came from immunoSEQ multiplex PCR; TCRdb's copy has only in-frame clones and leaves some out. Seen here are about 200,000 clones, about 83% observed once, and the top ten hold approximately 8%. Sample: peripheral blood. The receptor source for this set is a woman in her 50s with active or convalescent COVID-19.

The chain's CDR3 is CSVESVGEPQHF. In DNA form, the CDR3 reads TGCAGCGTTGAAAGTGTAGGGGAGCCCCAGCATTTT. The gene calls are TRBV29-1 and TRBJ1-5; D possibly corresponds to TRBD1 (5 bases). Germline V CDR1 and CDR2: SQVTM, ANQGSEA. This CDR3 comprises 12 residues. Trimming took off 2 bases at V and 8 bases at J, with 10 bases between the two ends.

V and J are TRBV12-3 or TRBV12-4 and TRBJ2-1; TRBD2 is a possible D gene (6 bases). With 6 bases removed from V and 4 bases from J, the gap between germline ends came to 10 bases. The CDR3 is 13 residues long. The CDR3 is CASSPGGYNEQFF. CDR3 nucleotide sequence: TGTGCCAGCAGCCCCGGGGGTTACAATGAGCAGTTCTTC.

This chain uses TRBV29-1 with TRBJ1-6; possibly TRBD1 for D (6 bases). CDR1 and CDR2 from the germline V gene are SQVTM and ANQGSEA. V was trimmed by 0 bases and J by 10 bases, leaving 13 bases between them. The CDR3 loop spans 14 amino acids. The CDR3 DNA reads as TGCAGCGTTGAAGAAGTGGGAGGGGGATCACCCCTCCACTTT. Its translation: CSVEEVGGGSPLHF.

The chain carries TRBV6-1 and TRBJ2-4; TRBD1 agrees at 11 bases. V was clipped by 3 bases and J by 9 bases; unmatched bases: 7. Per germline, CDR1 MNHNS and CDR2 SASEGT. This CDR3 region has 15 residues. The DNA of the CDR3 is TGTGCCAGCAGTGAGATCGGACAGGGGGCGGGCATTCAGTACTTC. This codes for CASSEIGQGAGIQYF.

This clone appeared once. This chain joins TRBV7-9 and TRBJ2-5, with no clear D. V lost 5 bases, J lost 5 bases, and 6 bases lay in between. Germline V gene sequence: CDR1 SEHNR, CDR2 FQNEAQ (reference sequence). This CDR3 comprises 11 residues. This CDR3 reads CASSLLETQYF. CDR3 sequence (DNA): TGTGCCAGCAGCCTACTTGAGACCCAGTACTTC. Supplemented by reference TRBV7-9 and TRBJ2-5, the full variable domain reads DTGVSQNPRHKITKRGQNVTFRCDPISEHNRLYWYRQTLGQGPEFLTYFQNEAQLEKSRLLSDRFSAERPKGSFSTLEIQRTEQGDSAMYLCASSLLETQYFGPGTRLLVL.

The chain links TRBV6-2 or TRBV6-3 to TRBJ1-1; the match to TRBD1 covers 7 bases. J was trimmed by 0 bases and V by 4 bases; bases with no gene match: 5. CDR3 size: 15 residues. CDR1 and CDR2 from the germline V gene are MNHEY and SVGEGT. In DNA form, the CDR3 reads TGTGCCAGCAGTTTCAGGACAGGCGTGAACACTGAAGCTTTCTTT. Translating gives CASSFRTGVNTEAFF.

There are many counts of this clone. The CDR3 bases are TGCGCCAGCAGCGTGACTGCCACGAGCTCCTACAATGAGCAGTTCTTC. Its translation: CASSVTATSSYNEQFF. The chain employs TRBV5-1 and TRBJ2-1; the D is unclear. V lost 4 bases, J lost 0 bases, and 14 bases lay in between. From germline, CDR1 is SGHRS and CDR2 YFSETQ. The CDR3 has 16 amino acids.

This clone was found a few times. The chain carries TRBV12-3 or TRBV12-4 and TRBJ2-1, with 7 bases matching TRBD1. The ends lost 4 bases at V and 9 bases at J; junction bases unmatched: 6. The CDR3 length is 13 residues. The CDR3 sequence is CASSWVGGGEQFF. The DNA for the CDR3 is TGTGCCAGCAGTTGGGTAGGGGGCGGTGAGCAGTTCTTC.

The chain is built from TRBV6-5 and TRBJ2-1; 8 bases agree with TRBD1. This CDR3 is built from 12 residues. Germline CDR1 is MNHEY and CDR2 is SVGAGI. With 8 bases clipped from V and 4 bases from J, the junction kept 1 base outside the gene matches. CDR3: CASGQGYNEQFF. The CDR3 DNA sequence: TGTGCCAGCGGACAGGGTTACAATGAGCAGTTCTTC.

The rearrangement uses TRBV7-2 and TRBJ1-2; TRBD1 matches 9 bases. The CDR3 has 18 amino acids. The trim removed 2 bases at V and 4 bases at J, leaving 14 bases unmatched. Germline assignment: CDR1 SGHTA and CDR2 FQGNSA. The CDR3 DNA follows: TGTGCCAGCAGCTTACGCCGTCGAGCGGACAGGGGTTCCTATGGCTACACCTTC. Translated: CASSLRRRADRGSYGYTF.

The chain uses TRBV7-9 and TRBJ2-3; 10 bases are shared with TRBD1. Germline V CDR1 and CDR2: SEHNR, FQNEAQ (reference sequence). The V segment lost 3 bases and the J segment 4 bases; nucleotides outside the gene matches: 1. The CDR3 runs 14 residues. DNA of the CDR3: TGTGCCAGCAGCTTCGACAGGGGGCCAGATACGCAGTATTTT. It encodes CASSFDRGPDTQYF.

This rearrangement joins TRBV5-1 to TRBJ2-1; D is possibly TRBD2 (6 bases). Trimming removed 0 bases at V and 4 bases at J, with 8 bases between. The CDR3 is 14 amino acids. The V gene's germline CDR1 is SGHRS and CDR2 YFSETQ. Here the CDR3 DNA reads TGCGCCAGCAGCTTGGGGCTAGCGTACAATGAGCAGTTCTTC. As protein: CASSLGLAYNEQFF.

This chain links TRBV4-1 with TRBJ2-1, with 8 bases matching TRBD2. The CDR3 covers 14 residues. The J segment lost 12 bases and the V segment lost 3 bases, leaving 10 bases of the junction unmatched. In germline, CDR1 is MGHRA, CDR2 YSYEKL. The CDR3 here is CASSQPTSGQGQFF. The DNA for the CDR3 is TGCGCCAGCAGCCAGCCCACTAGCGGTCAGGGGCAGTTCTTC.

The CDR3, as DNA: TGTGCCAGCAGCTTGAGGACAACCCCGGAAAATGAGCAGTTCTTC. Amino acids: CASSLRTTPENEQFF. The genes are TRBV5-5 and TRBJ2-1, with D maybe TRBD1 (5 bases). Germline CDR1 SGHKS, CDR2 YYEKEE (reference sequence). V was cut by 1 base and J by 7 bases, with 15 bases left in between. The CDR3 has 15 residues.

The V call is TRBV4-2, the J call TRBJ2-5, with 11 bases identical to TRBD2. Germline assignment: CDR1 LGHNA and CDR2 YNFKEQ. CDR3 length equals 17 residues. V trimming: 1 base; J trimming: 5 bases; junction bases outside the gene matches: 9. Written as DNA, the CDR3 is TGTGCCAGCAGCCAAGTCCAGACTAGCGGGATAGGGGAGACCCAGTACTTC. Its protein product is CASSQVQTSGIGETQYF.

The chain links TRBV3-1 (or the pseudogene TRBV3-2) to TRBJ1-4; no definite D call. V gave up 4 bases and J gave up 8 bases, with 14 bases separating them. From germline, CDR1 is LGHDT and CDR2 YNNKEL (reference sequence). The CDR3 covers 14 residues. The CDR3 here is CASSPGVWAEKLFF. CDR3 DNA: TGTGCCAGCAGCCCGGGAGTTTGGGCAGAAAAACTGTTTTTT.

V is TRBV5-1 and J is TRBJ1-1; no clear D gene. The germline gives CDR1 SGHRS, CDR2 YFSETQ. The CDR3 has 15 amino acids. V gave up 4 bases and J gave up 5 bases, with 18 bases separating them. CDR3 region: CASSLLPTQTTEAFF. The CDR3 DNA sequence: TGCGCCAGCAGCCTTCTCCCGACTCAAACAACTGAAGCTTTCTTT.